These 31 T cell receptor beta chains were sequenced from one sample in a study of PD-L1 blockade in urothelial cancer. The assay was immunoSEQ multiplex PCR, and TCRdb's table has in-frame clones only and misses some. The sample contains some 87,000 clones, more than 75% of which appear only once. As to time point: pretreatment peripheral blood. Sequenced material: PBMCs, taken around atezolizumab (anti-PD-L1) treatment. The receptors originated from a man in his fifties or sixties with urothelial cancer.

This clone occurred once. The CDR3 protein is CASSPGSGDYEQYF. Written as DNA, the CDR3 is TGTGCCAGCAGTCCCGGTAGCGGGGACTACGAGCAGTACTTC. The chain employs TRBV27 and TRBJ2-7, with 8 positions matching TRBD2. This CDR3 spans 14 amino acids. Trimming removed 5 bases from V and 3 bases from J; junction bases left unmatched: 6. The V gene's germline CDR1 is MNHEY and CDR2 SMNVEV (reference sequence).

This clone was picked up one time. The V gene is TRBV30, the J gene TRBJ2-1; 7 nucleotides match TRBD2. CDR3 length: 15 amino acids. Germline CDR1 GTSNPN, CDR2 SVGIG (reference sequence). V trimming: 5 bases; J trimming: 0 bases; junction bases outside the gene matches: 7. The CDR3 sequence: CAWGARGSSYNEQFF. The CDR3, as DNA: TGTGCCTGGGGGGCCCGCGGGAGCTCCTACAATGAGCAGTTCTTC. Drawing the rest from reference TRBV30 and TRBJ2-1, the complete variable domain is SQTIHQWPATLVQPVGSPLSLECTVEGTSNPNLYWYRQAAGRGLQLLFYSVGIGQISSEVPQNLSASRPQDRQFILSSKKLLLSDSGFYLCAWGARGSSYNEQFFGPGTRLTVL.

The V and J genes are TRBV28 and TRBJ2-7; D not resolved. Germline loops: CDR1 MDHEN, CDR2 SYDVKM. The CDR3 has 17 amino acids. Trimming shortened V by 4 bases and J by 5 bases, and 24 bases separated the two germline ends. In DNA form, the CDR3 reads TGTGCCAGCAGTTATCACTATTCTAATCCATCCTACAACGAGCAGTACTTC. It codes for CASSYHYSNPSYNEQYF.

The table lists this clone with a few counts. The chain combines TRBV11-3 with TRBJ2-5; TRBD2 matches 9 bases. Germline CDR1 reads SGHNT; CDR2 reads YENEEA. Trimming cost V 5 bases and J 5 bases; bases outside gene matches: 6. The CDR3 totals 14 residues. CDR3 loop: CASSPGTSRETQYF. CDR3 DNA: TGTGCCAGCAGCCCCGGGACTAGCAGGGAGACCCAGTACTTC.

This clone was seen a handful of times. V is TRBV5-4 and J is TRBJ1-6, with 7 bases lining up with TRBD1. V was clipped by 4 bases and J by 8 bases; unmatched bases: 12. The CDR3 is made up of 16 amino acids. Per germline, CDR1 SGHNT and CDR2 YYREEE (reference sequence). The CDR3 loop is CASSRGQSASDSPLHF. CDR3 sequence (DNA): TGTGCCAGCAGCAGGGGACAGTCCGCTAGCGATTCACCCCTCCACTTT.

The gene calls are TRBV7-9 and TRBJ2-7, with D perhaps matching TRBD2 (7 bases). The CDR3 spans 12 residues. Germline assignment: CDR1 SEHNR and CDR2 FQNEAQ (reference sequence). Deletions cut 5 bases from V and 4 bases from J, with 9 bases between. The CDR3 spells CASSRGAYEQYF. The CDR3 DNA reads TGTGCCAGCAGCCGGGGGGCTTACGAGCAGTACTTC.

This clone came up once. CDR3 sequence (DNA): TGTGCCAGCAACCAGCAGGGGCTTGAGCAGTACTTC. It specifies CASNQQGLEQYF. The rearrangement links TRBV28 to TRBJ2-7; maybe TRBD1 (6 bases). Trimming took 7 bases from V and 7 from J, leaving 14 bases between them. Germline CDR1 reads MDHEN; CDR2 reads SYDVKM. This CDR3 has 12 residues.

In this sample, this clone turned up a few times. The V and J genes are TRBV30 and TRBJ1-5, with 9 bases that match TRBD1. After removal of 5 bases from V and 6 bases from J, the junction contained 11 bases not matched to a gene. The CDR3 is 15 residues long. Germline assignment: CDR1 GTSNPN and CDR2 SVGIG (reference sequence). This chain's CDR3 is CAWAGGQGSFQPQHF. The CDR3 bases are TGTGCCTGGGCTGGGGGACAGGGATCCTTTCAGCCCCAGCATTTT.

The chain has TRBV7-3 and TRBJ1-1, with D possibly being TRBD1 (6 bases). The CDR3 is made up of 15 amino acids. V was cut by 5 bases and J by 4 bases, with 17 bases left in between. The germline V gene encodes CDR1 SGHTA and CDR2 FQGTGA. The CDR3 loop is CASSLGAGEGTEAFF. Here the CDR3 DNA reads TGTGCCAGCAGCCTGGGGGCGGGGGAGGGCACTGAAGCTTTCTTT. Complete variable domain (other parts from reference TRBV7-3 and TRBJ1-1): GAGVSQTPSNKVTEKGKYVELRCDPISGHTALYWYRQSLGQGPEFLIYFQGTGAADDSGLPNDRFFAVRPEGSVSTLKIQRTERGDSAVYLCASSLGAGEGTEAFFGQGTRLTVV.

V is TRBV5-1 and J is TRBJ2-7; TRBD2 agrees at 12 bases. Germline CDR1 SGHRS, CDR2 YFSETQ. With 0 bases clipped from V and 11 bases from J, the junction kept 6 bases outside the gene matches. The CDR3 is 14 amino acids. CDR3 coding DNA: TGCGCCAGCAGCTTGGCCGCTAGCGGGGGGGAAAAGTACTTC. Its translation is CASSLAASGGEKYF.

The rearrangement uses TRBV28 and TRBJ1-3; D ambiguous. Looked up from germline, CDR1 is MDHEN and CDR2 is SYDVKM. The CDR3 consists of 14 residues. Trimming cost V 5 bases and J 4 bases, with 12 bases left between them. CDR3 in amino acids: CASSPSPGGNTIYF. The CDR3 coding sequence is TGTGCCAGCAGTCCATCTCCGGGGGGAAACACCATATATTTT.

In its sample, this clone was seen once. This sequence joins TRBV4-1 and TRBJ1-1, with D possibly being TRBD1 (6 bases). CDR3 length: 15 amino acids. Germline CDR1 is MGHRA and CDR2 is YSYEKL. V lost 4 bases to trimming and J lost 7 bases, with 19 bases between them. The CDR3 here is CASSRPSGGRVEAFF. In DNA form, the CDR3 reads TGCGCCAGCAGCCGTCCTTCCGGGGGGCGCGTTGAAGCTTTCTTT.

V is TRBV28 and J is TRBJ2-2, with no clear D. Trimming stripped 4 bases from V and 3 bases from J, with 12 bases between. The CDR3 loop spans 15 amino acids. Per the germline V gene, CDR1 is MDHEN and CDR2 is SYDVKM. The CDR3 nucleotides are TGTGCCAGCAGTTCCATAACGAGCGACACCGGGGAGCTGTTTTTT. Amino acid sequence: CASSSITSDTGELFF.

The chain links TRBV27 to TRBJ2-2, with TRBD1 matching 9 bases. Trimming cost V 5 bases and J 4 bases; bases outside gene matches: 8. Germline values: CDR1 MNHEY, CDR2 SMNVEV (reference sequence). This CDR3 has 16 residues. The CDR3 region is CASSPRTGAGTGELFF. The DNA of the CDR3 is TGTGCCAGCAGTCCAAGGACAGGGGCGGGCACCGGGGAGCTGTTTTTT.

There are a few counts of this clone. The genes are TRBV7-2 and TRBJ2-1, with unresolved D. The CDR3 length is 13 residues. Germline V gene sequence: CDR1 SGHTA, CDR2 FQGNSA. Trimming left V 5 bases short and J 4 bases short, with 9 bases between. CDR3 amino acids: CASSNMRYNEQFF. The CDR3, as DNA: TGTGCCAGCAGCAATATGCGGTACAATGAGCAGTTCTTC.

This chain connects TRBV7-9 to TRBJ2-7; tentative D call: TRBD1 (6 bases). Germline CDR1 reads SEHNR; CDR2 reads FQNEAQ (reference sequence). This CDR3 has 13 residues. V was trimmed by 6 bases and J by 1 base, leaving 10 bases between them. In DNA form, the CDR3 reads TGTGCCAGCAGTGACAGGTTATCCTACGAGCAGTACTTC. It is translated as CASSDRLSYEQYF.

The chain employs TRBV9 and TRBJ2-3; the match to TRBD2 covers 13 bases. Germline V gene data show CDR1 as SGDLS and CDR2 as YYNGEE. The length of the CDR3 is 17 residues. With V trimmed by 0 bases and J by 2 bases, 3 bases remained unmatched. In nucleotides, the CDR3 is TGTGCCAGCAGCGTAGCAGGACTAGCGGGAGCCACAGATACGCAGTATTTT. It yields the protein CASSVAGLAGATDTQYF.

The chain carries TRBV29-1 and TRBJ1-1; D is ambiguous. The V end lost 4 bases, the J end lost 3 bases, and 15 bases lay between the germline ends. CDR1 and CDR2 (germline): SQVTM, ANQGSEA. The CDR3 totals 14 residues. CDR3 sequence: CSVVLRARDTEAFF. The CDR3 nucleotides are TGCAGCGTTGTTTTGCGGGCGCGGGACACTGAAGCTTTCTTT.

The chain links TRBV19 to TRBJ1-2; D is uncertain. In germline, CDR1 is LNHDA, CDR2 SQIVND (reference sequence). This CDR3 is 14 amino acids long. V lost 3 bases to trimming and J lost 3 bases, with 11 bases between them. The CDR3 spells CASSIRIEDYGYTF. CDR3 in DNA: TGTGCCAGTAGTATCCGGATCGAGGACTATGGCTACACCTTC.

This rearrangement joins TRBV18 to TRBJ1-5, with TRBD1 matching over 7 bases. V lost 5 bases, J lost 5 bases, and 6 bases stayed unmatched. Germline V gene sequence: CDR1 KGHSH, CDR2 LQKENI. The CDR3 loop spans 14 amino acids. The CDR3 DNA reads TGTGCCAGCTCAGGAGGGGGCTCGGATCAGCCCCAGCATTTT. Encoded protein: CASSGGGSDQPQHF.

In its sample, this clone was seen a few times. The chain uses TRBV11-2 and TRBJ2-7; possibly TRBD2 for D (5 bases). CDR1 is SGHAT, CDR2 FQNNGV, per germline. Trimming stripped 2 bases from V and 3 bases from J, with 14 bases between. The CDR3 runs 15 residues. The CDR3 loop reads CASSLSAGLHYEQYF. DNA of the CDR3: TGTGCCAGCAGCTTATCGGCGGGTCTACACTACGAGCAGTACTTC.

The chain joins TRBV11-2 to TRBJ2-2; no clear D. This CDR3 region has 15 residues. Germline values: CDR1 SGHAT, CDR2 FQNNGV. Trimming left V 1 base short and J 1 base short, with 7 bases between. CDR3: CASSLVSVNTGELFF. CDR3 bases: TGTGCCAGCAGCTTAGTATCCGTGAACACCGGGGAGCTGTTTTTT.

Judged by abundance, this clone is medium-sized (0.01 to 0.1%). The chain recombines TRBV7-9 with TRBJ1-1, with D uncertain. The CDR3 is 14 amino acids. V gave up 1 base and J gave up 4 bases, with 10 bases separating them. Germline lookup yields CDR1 SEHNR and CDR2 FQNEAQ (reference sequence). The CDR3, as DNA: TGTGCCAGCAGCTTAGTACTACCGACCACTGAAGCTTTCTTT. Translation: CASSLVLPTTEAFF.

V usage is TRBV9 and J usage is TRBJ1-3; TRBD1 might be the D (5 bases). Trimming took off 3 bases at V and 0 bases at J, with 16 bases between the two ends. This CDR3 spans 17 amino acids. Germline assignment: CDR1 SGDLS and CDR2 YYNGEE. CDR3 residues: CASSAKGLLISGNTIYF. Written as DNA, the CDR3 is TGTGCCAGCAGCGCCAAGGGACTGCTAATCTCTGGAAACACCATATATTTT.

This chain uses TRBV4-1 with TRBJ2-3, with a weak D call TRBD2 (5 bases). This CDR3 region has 14 residues. The germline V gene has CDR1 MGHRA and CDR2 YSYEKL. V lost 3 bases to trimming and J lost 1 base, with 8 bases between them. DNA of the CDR3: TGCGCCAGCAGCCAGGTGGGAGGCACAGATACGCAGTATTTT. Its translation is CASSQVGGTDTQYF.

The rearrangement links TRBV28 to TRBJ1-5, with D maybe TRBD1 (6 bases). Germline V CDR1 and CDR2: MDHEN, SYDVKM. Trimming took off 6 bases at V and 3 bases at J, with 15 bases between the two ends. The CDR3 runs 15 residues. The CDR3: CASSLPRGDNQPQHF. The CDR3 nucleotides are TGTGCCAGCAGCCTCCCCAGGGGTGACAATCAGCCCCAGCATTTT.

The rearrangement uses TRBV11-1 and TRBJ2-1; TRBD2 matches 10 bases. This CDR3 comprises 13 residues. CDR1 SGHAT and CDR2 FQDESV come from the germline V gene (reference sequence). Trimming at V came to 4 bases and at J to 15 bases, leaving 9 bases not matched to a gene. CDR3 sequence: CASSSRGAGGVFF. CDR3 DNA: TGTGCCAGCAGCTCTCGGGGAGCGGGAGGGGTGTTCTTC.

This rearrangement joins TRBV9 to TRBJ2-1, with TRBD2 identical over 9 bases. The CDR3 totals 17 residues. Germline V gene data show CDR1 as SGDLS and CDR2 as YYNGEE. The V segment lost 4 bases and the J segment 7 bases; nucleotides outside the gene matches: 15. CDR3 DNA sequence: TGTGCCAGCAGCCTCCGCTTTTTAGCGGGGGTGGGTAATGAGCAGTTCTTC. It is translated as CASSLRFLAGVGNEQFF.

This clone was detected only a few times. The V call is TRBV4-2, the J call TRBJ2-7, with 8 bases matching TRBD1. Per the germline V gene, CDR1 is LGHNA and CDR2 is YNFKEQ. The CDR3 spans 14 residues. V was pared by 4 bases and J by 3 bases, with 5 bases of the junction left unmatched. The DNA of the CDR3 is TGTGCCAGCAGCCCAGGGACAGGAAACTACGAGCAGTACTTC. It is translated as CASSPGTGNYEQYF.

The rearrangement joins TRBV28 to TRBJ2-7; TRBD2 might be the D (6 bases). The germline V gene has CDR1 MDHEN and CDR2 SYDVKM. Trimming left V 6 bases short and J 2 bases short, with 14 bases between. This CDR3 region has 14 residues. The CDR3 sequence is CASRPGTVTYEQYF. CDR3 in DNA: TGTGCCAGCAGGCCCGGGACTGTAACCTACGAGCAGTACTTC. Full variable domain (remainder filled in from reference TRBV28 and TRBJ2-7): DVKVTQSSRYLVKRTGEKVFLECVQDMDHENMFWYRQDPGLGLRLIYFSYDVKMKEKGDIPEGYSVSREKKERFSLILESASTNQTSMYLCASRPGTVTYEQYFGPGTRLTVT.

V and J are TRBV15 and TRBJ2-1; TRBD2 aligns across 7 bases. Germline lookup yields CDR1 LNHNV and CDR2 YYDKDF (reference sequence). This CDR3 has 14 residues. V trimming: 7 bases; J trimming: 8 bases; junction bases outside the gene matches: 11. The CDR3 DNA is TGTGCCACCATGGGTCTTAGCGGGTCATATGAGCAGTTCTTC. It is translated as CATMGLSGSYEQFF.